The entry below describes one TCR beta chain. These data are taken from a study of blood T cell repertoires in COVID-19. From germline, CDR1 is SGHVS and CDR2 FQNEAQ. J lost 5 bases, V lost 5 bases, and 13 bases had no gene match. The length of the CDR3 is 16 residues. The assay was immunoSEQ multiplex PCR, and TCRdb's table has in-frame clones only and misses some. Of around 27,000 clones listed, almost 90% are singletons. The material sequenced was peripheral blood. The genes are TRBV7-8 and TRBJ2-7; 9 bases match TRBD2. The TCR originated in a human donor in a cohort sampled during active COVID-19. The CDR3 loop reads CASSTNVAGVNNEQYF. The DNA of the CDR3 is TGTGCCAGCAGCACTAACGTAGCGGGGGTGAACAACGAGCAGTACTTC.